One T cell receptor beta chain is described in this entry. Its specificity is not known. The CDR3 sequence is 13 residues long. The ends were cut back, 5 bases at V and 4 bases at J, with 11 bases in the middle. The germline gives CDR1 LGHNA, CDR2 YNFKEQ. DNA was extracted from unsorted cell suspensions stored frozen. This specimen belongs to a study of immune cell composition in non-small cell lung cancer. Turning to the study itself: Histologic subtype was mainly adenocarcinoma or squamous cell carcinoma. Regarding the study as a whole: Clones >0.5% enriched in tumour were rarer in adenocarcinoma (around 35%) than squamous (roughly 75%).

Produced via immunoSEQ multiplex PCR; TCRdb's table is partial and in-frame only. The table includes over 4,500 clones, around three quarters detected once. The sequence came from a human donor with non-small cell lung cancer. Sequencing was carried out using lung tumor tissue. The gene calls are TRBV4-2 and TRBJ1-1; no firm D call. In nucleotides, the CDR3 is TGTGCCAGCAGCTCCCAACTCGCCACTGAAGCTTTCTTT. Encoded protein: CASSSQLATEAFF.